This T cell receptor beta chain was captured by sequencing in a study of regulatory T cells in long-lasting Graves disease. Broader study findings: Persistent disease was characterized by preferential usage of TRBV28, TRBJ1-2 and TRBJ2-5. Thyroid tissue went unstudied; only peripheral blood was examined. For persistent Graves' patients, TCR diversity was lower than for newly diagnosed ones.

The TCR beta library used iRepertoire HTBI primers with Arm-PCR amplification of CDR3. A single record per CDR3 protein comes from TCRdb applying MiXCR to the multiplex PCR reads. The sample lists over 350,000 distinct CDR3 sequences, 12% to 15% seen once, with approximately 17% in the top ten. After removal of 2 bases from V and 9 bases from J, the junction contained 10 bases not matched to a gene. Germline assignment: CDR1 MDHEN and CDR2 SYDVKM. The CDR3 sequence is 16 residues long. This clonotype was counted many times. Antigen specificity is unknown. Time point described: newly diagnosed GD, antithyroid drugs for less than 3 months. RNA from PBMCs was the source of the TCR library. Into tubes containing EDTA, nine milliliters of peripheral blood were drawn. The same data also contributed to another study, on T cells in Graves' hyperthyroidism and ophthalmopathy.

This receptor was obtained from a woman aged 45-65 years with Graves disease. This specimen was peripheral blood mononuclear cells (PBMCs), taken at new diagnosis, from a patient treated with antithyroid drugs. The rearrangement uses TRBV28 and TRBJ2-1, with TRBD2 matching 10 bases. The CDR3 here is CASSLSGGLAIFEQFF. The CDR3 DNA reads TGTGCCAGCAGTTTAAGTGGGGGACTAGCGATATTTGAGCAGTTCTTC.